This is a list of T cell receptor beta chains from one sample in a study of blood T cell repertoires in COVID-19. Clones were sequenced by immunoSEQ multiplex PCR, and TCRdb holds only the in-frame ones, with some missing. The table lists about 180,000 clones, approximately 85% of them singletons. Sequenced input: peripheral blood. The receptors were sampled from a man in his fifties or sixties with acute or convalescent COVID-19. The CDR3 runs from the conserved cysteine through the conserved F or W. A D gene is named only where the DNA matches it firmly. Part of the rows lack a size; the others show once, few, many or a class for expanded clones.

V gene: TRBV9; D gene: -; J gene: TRBJ2-2; clone size: -; CDR3 protein: CASSPREGIAGELFF; CDR3 DNA: TGTGCCAGCAGCCCTCGCGAGGGCATCGCCGGGGAGCTGTTTTTT
V gene: TRBV6-4; D gene: TRBD1; J gene: TRBJ1-1; clone size: -; CDR3 protein: CASSDGRDRASGLF; CDR3 DNA: TGTGCCAGCAGTGACGGTCGGGACAGGGCCAGTGGGCTCTTT
V gene: TRBV6-5; D gene: TRBD1; J gene: TRBJ2-2; clone size: -; CDR3 protein: CASSFWTGNTGELFF; CDR3 DNA: TGTGCCAGCAGTTTCTGGACAGGGAACACCGGGGAGCTGTTTTTT
V gene: TRBV7-2; D gene: -; J gene: TRBJ2-1; clone size: -; CDR3 protein: CASSPTGTYNEQFF; CDR3 DNA: TGTGCCAGCAGCCCGACAGGCACCTACAATGAGCAGTTCTTC
V gene: TRBV6-5; D gene: -; J gene: TRBJ2-7; clone size: -; CDR3 protein: CASQQSGVHFYEQYF; CDR3 DNA: TGTGCCAGCCAGCAGTCGGGAGTCCACTTCTACGAGCAGTACTTC
V gene: TRBV9; D gene: TRBD2; J gene: TRBJ2-1; clone size: -; CDR3 protein: CASSAGLAALGNEQFF; CDR3 DNA: TGTGCCAGCAGCGCTGGACTAGCGGCCCTAGGGAATGAGCAGTTCTTC
V gene: TRBV18; D gene: -; J gene: TRBJ1-4; clone size: -; CDR3 protein: CASSLQGRATNEKLFF; CDR3 DNA: TGTGCCAGCTCCCTCCAGGGGCGCGCAACTAATGAAAAACTGTTTTTT
V gene: TRBV7-2; D gene: TRBD2; J gene: TRBJ2-5; clone size: -; CDR3 protein: CASSLQAGDRETQYF; CDR3 DNA: TGTGCCAGCAGCTTACAGGCGGGGGATCGGGAGACCCAGTACTTC
V gene: TRBV18; D gene: -; J gene: TRBJ1-5; clone size: -; CDR3 protein: CASSSQGNSNQPQHF; CDR3 DNA: TGTGCCAGCTCGTCACAGGGAAATAGCAATCAGCCCCAGCATTTT
V gene: TRBV10-2; D gene: TRBD2; J gene: TRBJ2-3; clone size: -; CDR3 protein: CASSEDYQGGTDTQYF; CDR3 DNA: TGCGCCAGCAGTGAAGATTACCAGGGAGGGACAGATACGCAGTATTTT
V gene: TRBV27; D gene: -; J gene: TRBJ1-1; clone size: -; CDR3 protein: CASSSLQVTEAFF; CDR3 DNA: TGTGCCAGCAGTTCCCTACAGGTAACTGAAGCTTTCTTT
V gene: TRBV28; D gene: -; J gene: TRBJ1-2; clone size: -; CDR3 protein: CASRYPGGAYGYTF; CDR3 DNA: TGTGCCAGCAGGTACCCTGGGGGGGCCTATGGCTACACCTTC
V gene: TRBV7-2; D gene: -; J gene: TRBJ2-7; clone size: -; CDR3 protein: CASSFQLVGTYEQYF; CDR3 DNA: TGTGCCAGCAGCTTCCAACTCGTCGGGACCTACGAGCAGTACTTC
V gene: TRBV7-9; D gene: TRBD2; J gene: TRBJ2-2; clone size: -; CDR3 protein: CASSPPAGSNTGELFF; CDR3 DNA: TGTGCCAGCAGCCCCCCAGCGGGATCGAACACCGGGGAGCTGTTTTTT
V gene: TRBV5-1; D gene: -; J gene: TRBJ2-3; clone size: -; CDR3 protein: CASSTRGALGTDTQYF; CDR3 DNA: TGCGCCAGCAGCACCCGGGGGGCCCTAGGCACAGATACGCAGTATTTT
V gene: TRBV5-1; D gene: -; J gene: TRBJ2-7; clone size: -; CDR3 protein: CASSLAASYEQYF; CDR3 DNA: TGCGCCAGCAGCTTGGCTGCGTCCTACGAGCAGTACTTC
V gene: TRBV5-1; D gene: TRBD1; J gene: TRBJ2-4; clone size: -; CDR3 protein: CASSLWGAQGATELAKNIQYF; CDR3 DNA: TGCGCCAGCAGCTTGTGGGGGGCCCAGGGGGCGACCGAATTAGCCAAAAACATTCAGTACTTC
V gene: TRBV28; D gene: -; J gene: TRBJ1-2; clone size: once; CDR3 protein: CASSLYRDNYGYTF; CDR3 DNA: TGTGCCAGCAGTTTATACAGGGATAACTATGGCTACACCTTC
V gene: TRBV5-4; D gene: TRBD1; J gene: TRBJ2-3; clone size: -; CDR3 protein: CASSATGGGTDTQYF; CDR3 DNA: TGTGCCAGCAGCGCGACAGGGGGCGGCACAGATACGCAGTATTTT
V gene: TRBV3-1/TRBV3-2; D gene: -; J gene: TRBJ2-5; clone size: -; CDR3 protein: CASSQRGSQETQYF; CDR3 DNA: TGTGCCAGCAGCCAAAGGGGCTCTCAAGAGACCCAGTACTTC
V gene: TRBV28; D gene: -; J gene: TRBJ1-2; clone size: -; CDR3 protein: CASSSGYGYTF; CDR3 DNA: TGTGCCAGCAGTTCAGGCTATGGCTACACCTTC
V gene: TRBV2; D gene: -; J gene: TRBJ1-6; clone size: -; CDR3 protein: CASSDDTTYNSPLHF; CDR3 DNA: TGTGCCAGCAGTGATGACACAACCTATAATTCACCCCTCCACTTT
V gene: TRBV4-1; D gene: -; J gene: TRBJ2-1; clone size: -; CDR3 protein: CASSRLLTSSYNEQFF; CDR3 DNA: TGCGCCAGCAGCCGCCTTCTAACGAGCTCCTACAATGAGCAGTTCTTC
V gene: TRBV18; D gene: -; J gene: TRBJ1-1; clone size: -; CDR3 protein: CASSPGTHAEAFF; CDR3 DNA: TGTGCCAGCTCACCTGGGACACATGCCGAAGCTTTCTTT
V gene: TRBV19; D gene: TRBD2; J gene: TRBJ2-2; clone size: -; CDR3 protein: CASGGRSGTSLPHTGELFF; CDR3 DNA: TGTGCCAGTGGAGGACGGTCCGGGACTAGCTTACCACACACCGGGGAGCTGTTTTTT
V gene: TRBV10-3; D gene: -; J gene: TRBJ2-1; clone size: -; CDR3 protein: CAIAAGPSEQFF; CDR3 DNA: TGTGCCATCGCCGCTGGGCCCTCGGAGCAGTTCTTC
V gene: TRBV9; D gene: -; J gene: TRBJ2-5; clone size: once; CDR3 protein: CASSVLQGGKETQYF; CDR3 DNA: TGTGCCAGCAGCGTATTGCAGGGGGGAAAAGAGACCCAGTACTTC
V gene: TRBV6-5; D gene: TRBD2; J gene: TRBJ2-5; clone size: -; CDR3 protein: CATLAGPQETQYF; CDR3 DNA: TGTGCCACCCTAGCGGGGCCGCAAGAGACCCAGTACTTC
V gene: TRBV6-2/TRBV6-3; D gene: TRBD1; J gene: TRBJ2-7; clone size: -; CDR3 protein: CASSLTGTGNPYEQYF; CDR3 DNA: TGTGCCAGCAGCCTCACCGGGACAGGGAACCCTTACGAGCAGTACTTC
V gene: TRBV9; D gene: -; J gene: TRBJ2-1; clone size: -; CDR3 protein: CASSVVVGASYNEQFF; CDR3 DNA: TGTGCCAGCAGCGTAGTTGTGGGAGCGTCCTACAATGAGCAGTTCTTC
V gene: TRBV14; D gene: -; J gene: TRBJ2-7; clone size: -; CDR3 protein: CASSQGRGPYEQYF; CDR3 DNA: TGTGCCAGCAGCCAAGGAAGGGGCCCCTACGAGCAGTACTTC
V gene: TRBV13; D gene: TRBD2; J gene: TRBJ2-1; clone size: -; CDR3 protein: CASSFGTSHGGEQFF; CDR3 DNA: TGTGCCAGCAGCTTCGGGACTAGCCACGGTGGTGAGCAGTTCTTC
V gene: TRBV7-2; D gene: -; J gene: TRBJ2-2; clone size: -; CDR3 protein: CASSLTGANTGELFF; CDR3 DNA: TGTGCCAGCAGCTTAACGGGGGCGAACACCGGGGAGCTGTTTTTT
V gene: TRBV3-1/TRBV3-2; D gene: TRBD2; J gene: TRBJ2-3; clone size: -; CDR3 protein: CASSLLSGSGTDTQYF; CDR3 DNA: TGTGCCAGCAGCCTCCTTAGCGGGTCGGGCACAGATACGCAGTATTTT
V gene: TRBV11-2; D gene: TRBD2; J gene: TRBJ2-3; clone size: -; CDR3 protein: CASSPSPPTSGGSGTQYF; CDR3 DNA: TGTGCCAGCAGCCCCTCCCCCCCTACTAGCGGGGGGTCAGGAACGCAGTATTTT
V gene: TRBV6-1; D gene: -; J gene: TRBJ1-2; clone size: once; CDR3 protein: CASSEVSGEGYTF; CDR3 DNA: TGTGCCAGCAGTGAAGTTTCGGGGGAGGGCTACACCTTC
V gene: TRBV10-1; D gene: TRBD2; J gene: TRBJ2-1; clone size: -; CDR3 protein: CASSESSSGDNEQFF; CDR3 DNA: TGCGCCAGCAGTGAGTCGTCTAGCGGGGACAATGAGCAGTTCTTC
V gene: TRBV6-2/TRBV6-3; D gene: -; J gene: TRBJ1-2; clone size: -; CDR3 protein: CASSYTKGADGYTF; CDR3 DNA: TGTGCCAGCAGTTATACGAAAGGGGCGGATGGCTACACCTTC
V gene: TRBV28; D gene: TRBD1; J gene: TRBJ2-1; clone size: once; CDR3 protein: CASSRIPGQGANEQFF; CDR3 DNA: TGTGCCAGCAGCCGTATACCGGGACAGGGGGCAAATGAGCAGTTCTTC
V gene: TRBV6-5; D gene: TRBD1; J gene: TRBJ1-5; clone size: -; CDR3 protein: CASRTGVLSQPQHF; CDR3 DNA: TGTGCCAGCAGAACAGGGGTATTAAGTCAGCCCCAGCATTTT
V gene: TRBV2; D gene: TRBD2; J gene: TRBJ2-1; clone size: -; CDR3 protein: CASSATSGGYNEQFF; CDR3 DNA: TGTGCCAGCAGCGCAACTAGCGGGGGCTACAATGAGCAGTTCTTC
V gene: TRBV7-6; D gene: -; J gene: TRBJ2-7; clone size: -; CDR3 protein: CASSLAGQASYEQYF; CDR3 DNA: TGTGCCAGCAGCTTAGCAGGCCAGGCCTCCTACGAGCAGTACTTC
V gene: TRBV25-1; D gene: TRBD1; J gene: TRBJ2-5; clone size: few; CDR3 protein: CASSGSGTDWETQYF; CDR3 DNA: TGTGCCAGCAGTGGCTCCGGGACAGACTGGGAGACCCAGTACTTC
V gene: TRBV28; D gene: TRBD1; J gene: TRBJ1-4; clone size: -; CDR3 protein: CASSSAGDRVLARKLFF; CDR3 DNA: TGTGCCAGCAGTTCCGCCGGAGACAGGGTCTTAGCACGAAAACTGTTTTTT
V gene: TRBV5-6; D gene: TRBD1; J gene: TRBJ1-5; clone size: few; CDR3 protein: CASSLGQAHQPQHF; CDR3 DNA: TGTGCCAGCAGCCTGGGACAGGCGCATCAGCCCCAGCATTTT
V gene: TRBV24-1; D gene: TRBD1; J gene: TRBJ2-1; clone size: few; CDR3 protein: CATSGPGQGRNEQFF; CDR3 DNA: TGTGCCACCAGTGGGCCGGGACAGGGTAGGAATGAGCAGTTCTTC
V gene: TRBV28; D gene: TRBD2; J gene: TRBJ2-1; clone size: -; CDR3 protein: CASSLLGTKLFF; CDR3 DNA: TGTGCCAGCAGTTTATTAGGGACTAAGCTTTTCTTC
V gene: TRBV3-1/TRBV3-2; D gene: -; J gene: TRBJ2-1; clone size: -; CDR3 protein: CASSARGSTVGDEQFF; CDR3 DNA: TGTGCCAGCAGCGCAAGGGGAAGTACGGTGGGCGATGAGCAGTTCTTC
V gene: TRBV12-3/TRBV12-4; D gene: TRBD1; J gene: TRBJ1-1; clone size: -; CDR3 protein: CASRYRGRAEAFF; CDR3 DNA: TGTGCCAGCAGATACAGGGGGAGGGCTGAAGCTTTCTTT
V gene: TRBV28; D gene: TRBD2; J gene: TRBJ2-5; clone size: -; CDR3 protein: CASGGFWTSGRETQYF; CDR3 DNA: TGTGCCAGCGGAGGATTTTGGACTAGCGGGAGAGAGACCCAGTACTTC
V gene: TRBV28; D gene: TRBD2; J gene: TRBJ2-3; clone size: -; CDR3 protein: CASSLQREGPDTQYF; CDR3 DNA: TGTGCCAGCAGTTTACAGCGGGAGGGTCCAGATACGCAGTATTTT
V gene: TRBV7-8; D gene: -; J gene: TRBJ1-1; clone size: -; CDR3 protein: CASSSRGTANTEAFF; CDR3 DNA: TGTGCCAGCAGCTCACGCGGGACGGCGAACACTGAAGCTTTCTTT
V gene: TRBV11-2; D gene: -; J gene: TRBJ2-1; clone size: -; CDR3 protein: CASSSRLENEQFF; CDR3 DNA: TGTGCCAGCAGCTCGCGACTGGAAAATGAGCAGTTCTTC
V gene: TRBV27; D gene: -; J gene: TRBJ2-1; clone size: -; CDR3 protein: CASWGDEQFF; CDR3 DNA: TGTGCCAGCTGGGGCGATGAGCAGTTCTTC